These 19 T cell receptor beta chains originate from one sample sequenced in a study of type 1 and type 2 diabetes patients. Amplification started from genomic DNA. Multiplex PCR with 30 forward and 13 reverse primers amplified the TCR beta CDR3. MiXCR, applied by TCRdb to the multiplex PCR reads, yields one record per CDR3 protein. The profile covers 250,000 or so distinct CDR3 sequences, with around 47% appearing a single time and around 13% taken by the ten largest. The specimen sequenced was peripheral blood mononuclear cells (PBMCs). These receptors were taken from a man between 18 and 29 years old with type 2 diabetes.

Here the CDR3 DNA reads TGCAGTGCTAGCCGGCAGGGGGCGTTCTCTAGCACAGATACGCAGTATTTT. Amino acids: CSASRQGAFSSTDTQYF. The chain uses TRBV20-1 and TRBJ2-3; TRBD1 matches 8 bases. This CDR3 spans 17 amino acids. CDR1 is DFQATT, CDR2 SNEGSKA, per germline (reference sequence). V shed 3 bases and J 0 bases; nucleotides not matched to a gene: 11.

As for this clonotype: The CDR3 ends on some other residue instead of the conserved phenylalanine or tryptophan, so this is likely a read error. This sequence joins TRBV19 and TRBJ1-2, with D unclear. The CDR3 has 12 residues. Germline-derived CDR1 and CDR2 are LNHDA and SQIVND (reference sequence). The V gene lost 11 bases and the J gene lost 4 bases, with 14 bases spanning the gap. The CDR3 is CACHQSSYGYTI. In DNA form, the CDR3 reads TGTGCCTGTCATCAGTCCTCCTATGGCTACACCATC.

This clonotype was counted a single time. V usage is TRBV20-1 and J usage is TRBJ2-3; D may match TRBD1 or TRBD2 (5 bases each). The CDR3 covers 14 residues. Trimming stripped 1 base from V and 4 bases from J, with 12 bases between. In germline, CDR1 is DFQATT, CDR2 SNEGSKA (reference sequence). The CDR3 region has the DNA TGCAGTGCTAGAGTATCAGGGACGGCAGATACGCAGTATTTT. It translates to CSARVSGTADTQYF.

In its sample, this clonotype was seen a few times. V gene TRBV20-1 combines with J gene TRBJ2-5, with TRBD2 matching over 7 bases. Germline V gene lookup returns CDR1 DFQATT and CDR2 SNEGSKA (reference sequence). This CDR3 has 15 amino acids. J was trimmed by 5 bases and V by 0 bases; bases with no gene match: 9. CDR3 residues: CSAREGGSLLETQYF. The CDR3 DNA is TGCAGTGCTAGAGAGGGCGGGAGCCTGCTGGAGACCCAGTACTTC.

The chain joins TRBV20-1 to TRBJ1-2; D not resolved. Germline CDR1 is DFQATT and CDR2 is SNEGSKA (reference sequence). The CDR3 totals 11 residues. CDR3 residues: CSPDTSGGYTF. As DNA, the CDR3 is TGCAGCCCCGACACAAGTGGTGGCTACACCTTC.

CDR3 DNA: TGTGCCAGTAGTATAGCGGCGGAGCGGACCAGAAACCAGTTCTTC. This sequence encodes CASSIAAERTRNQFF. The chain joins TRBV19 to TRBJ2-1; D might be TRBD2 (5 bases). Germline V CDR1 and CDR2: LNHDA, SQIVND (reference sequence). This CDR3 comprises 15 residues. Trimming took off 1 base at V and 13 bases at J, with 20 bases between the two ends.

Written as DNA, the CDR3 is TGTGCCAGCAGCTTATCTGTGGCGGGGGGGACTGAAGCTTTCTTT. Protein: CASSLSVAGGTEAFF. The chain uses TRBV7-6 and TRBJ1-1, with a tentative D call TRBD1 (5 bases). Trimming shortened V by 2 bases and J by 5 bases, and 15 bases separated the two germline ends. In germline, CDR1 is SGHVS, CDR2 FNYEAQ. This CDR3 region has 15 residues.

V gene TRBV28 combines with J gene TRBJ2-5, with 9 bases identical to TRBD2. The J call may be wrong; the DNA end is better matched by TRBJ2-3. From germline, CDR1 is MDHEN and CDR2 SYDVKM. This CDR3 contains 16 residues. The CDR3 protein is CATSTWEAGGTDTQYF. CDR3 nucleotides: TGTGCCACCTCCACCTGGGAAGCGGGAGGAACAGATACGCAGTATTTT.

V usage is TRBV5-1 and J usage is TRBJ2-7; D call uncertain. Germline lookup yields CDR1 SGHRS and CDR2 YFSETQ. V was cut by 0 bases and J by 2 bases, with 12 bases left in between. The CDR3 extends over 15 amino acids. In DNA, the CDR3 is TGCGCCAGCAGCTTGGAACGGTCTCTACCCTACGAGCAGTACTTC. Translating it yields CASSLERSLPYEQYF. Using reference TRBV5-1 and TRBJ2-7 for the parts outside the CDR3, the full variable domain is KAGVTQTPRYLIKTRGQQVTLSCSPISGHRSVSWYQQTPGQGLQFLFEYFSETQRNKGNFPGRFSGRQFSNSRSEMNVSTLELGDSALYLCASSLERSLPYEQYFGPGTRLTVT.

This sequence joins TRBV20-1 and TRBJ1-4, with TRBD1 as a possible D gene (5 bases). V lost 1 base and J lost 5, with 11 bases in between. Per germline, CDR1 DFQATT and CDR2 SNEGSKA (reference sequence). The CDR3 sequence is 14 residues long. The CDR3 coding sequence is TGCAGTGCTAGAGTTGGGGACGTGAATGAAAAACTGTTTTTT. Its protein is CSARVGDVNEKLFF.

This chain uses TRBV7-8 with TRBJ2-6; D gene ambiguous. Trimming stripped 5 bases from V and 4 bases from J, with 18 bases between. Germline CDR1 is SGHVS and CDR2 is FQNEAQ. The CDR3 spans 17 residues. The DNA for the CDR3 is TGTGCCAGCAGCCCTTTGGATTTTGGGGTAGGGGCCAACGTCCTGACTTTC. It specifies CASSPLDFGVGANVLTF.

The rearrangement joins TRBV19 to TRBJ2-7, with 8 bases that match TRBD2. V lost 10 bases and J lost 3; bases outside the gene matches: 2. Germline CDR1 and CDR2: LNHDA and SQIVND (reference sequence). The length of the CDR3 is 11 residues. CDR3 sequence (DNA): TGTGCCACGGGACTAGGCTACGAGCAGTACTTC. Translation: CATGLGYEQYF.

This clonotype was seen only a few times. The chain combines TRBV20-1 with TRBJ2-2; no definite D call. This CDR3 contains 12 residues. The germline V gene has CDR1 DFQATT and CDR2 SNEGSKA (reference sequence). The V end was cut by 0 bases, the J end by 7 bases, with 6 bases between. The CDR3: CSARDRIGELFF. The CDR3 bases are TGCAGTGCTAGAGATCGTATCGGGGAGCTGTTTTTT.

The rearrangement joins TRBV2 to TRBJ1-2; no clear D gene. Between the trimmed V and J ends, which lost 8 bases and 8 bases, there was a span of 12 bases. Looked up from germline, CDR1 is SNHLY and CDR2 is FYNNEI. The CDR3 extends over 11 amino acids. The CDR3 region has the DNA TGTGCCAGCGAAACAGTCGAAGGCTACACCTTC. It codes for CASETVEGYTF.

V and J are TRBV4-3 and TRBJ2-7, with 7 bases lining up with TRBD1. V lost 0 bases to trimming and J lost 6 bases; unmatched junction nucleotides: 8. The CDR3 is 15 residues long. The V gene's germline CDR1 is LGHNA and CDR2 YSLEER. CDR3 sequence (DNA): TGCGCCAGCAGCCAAGAAGGAGACAGGGATGGCGAGCAGTACTTC. Translating gives CASSQEGDRDGEQYF.

This clonotype was detected a few times. The chain couples TRBV6-1 to TRBJ2-7; tentatively, D is TRBD1 or TRBD2 (5 bases each). This CDR3 has 17 residues. Germline V CDR1 and CDR2: MNHNS, SASEGT. V was trimmed by 0 bases and J by 2 bases, leaving 17 bases between them. This CDR3 is CASSEAVGGTGPYEQYF. Written as DNA, the CDR3 is TGTGCCAGCAGTGAAGCAGTTGGGGGAACGGGACCCTACGAGCAGTACTTC.

This clonotype was detected only a few times. V usage is TRBV19 and J usage is TRBJ2-5; D is unresolved. Between the trimmed V and J ends, which lost 3 bases and 3 bases, there was a span of 11 bases. Germline V gene sequence: CDR1 LNHDA, CDR2 SQIVND (reference sequence). The CDR3 spans 14 residues. The DNA of the CDR3 is TGTGCCAGTAGTATGACAAGGTGGGAAGAGACCCAGTACTTC. Translation gives CASSMTRWEETQYF. The whole variable domain, remainder taken from reference TRBV19 and TRBJ2-5, is DGGITQSPKYLFRKEGQNVTLSCEQNLNHDAMYWYRQDPGQGLRLIYYSQIVNDFQKGDIAEGYSVSREKKESFPLTVTSAQKNPTAFYLCASSMTRWEETQYFGPGTRLLVL.

This clonotype was counted many times. The chain has TRBV10-1 and TRBJ2-7, with D hard to call. The CDR3 totals 13 residues. The germline V gene has CDR1 WNHNN and CDR2 SYGVQD (reference sequence). Trimming left V 0 bases short and J 3 bases short, with 6 bases between. This CDR3 reads CASSESIDYEQYF. CDR3 sequence (DNA): TGCGCCAGCAGTGAGTCGATCGACTACGAGCAGTACTTC.

Written as DNA, the CDR3 is TGTGCCAGCAGTTTTCCGGAAGTAGCGTATAATACCGGGGAGCTGTTTTTT. Translation: CASSFPEVAYNTGELFF. The V and J genes are TRBV12-3 or TRBV12-4 and TRBJ2-2; TRBD2 is a possible D gene (5 bases). The CDR3 covers 17 residues. Between the trimmed V and J ends, which lost 3 bases and 5 bases, there was a span of 19 bases.